This T cell receptor beta chain was recovered during a study of metastatic and nonmetastatic thyroid tumors. Study in general: Repertoires of blood and of tissue (tumor or nodule) from malignant and benign thyroid patients were compared.

Patients had received no treatment of any kind before thyroid surgery. Per the germline V gene, CDR1 is KGHSH and CDR2 is LQKENI. V lost 5 bases and J 0 bases, leaving 2 bases between the germline ends. This CDR3 has 11 amino acids. Broader study findings: Significantly greater TCR beta diversity was reportedly found in malignant thyroid tumors than in benign nodules (in blood and tumor).

Of note for this clone: Its antigen is not known.

Original methodology: Clinicopathological groups differed in CDR3, with these differences serving to build a distant-metastasis classifier for papillary thyroid cancer. From the PCR reads, TCRdb re-called clones with MiXCR. For this entry, the V and J calls and clone size follow TCRdb and not the study's own pipeline. In the table there are 35,000 to 40,000 clones, 28% of which are singletons. The V gene is TRBV18, the J gene TRBJ2-7; D remains ambiguous. The receptor comes from a male donor with papillary thyroid cancer or a benign thyroid nodule (not recorded which). Some clones in this sample may be carry-over from other donors' samples. Sequencing was carried out using blood. CDR3 nucleotide sequence: TGTGCCAGCTCAAACTCCTACGAGCAGTACTTC. Translating gives CASSNSYEQYF.